Each of the 16 T cell receptor beta chains below was sequenced from the same sample in a study of blood T cells in healthy people across ages (dated by TCRdb to about 2015). Libraries were prepared through 5' RACE. Sequencing relied on an Illumina HiSeq 2500. The second PCR ran for about 6 to 12 cycles and used a J-beta primer mix along with a sample-barcoded 5' primer. TCRdb trimmed public reads at Q25 via fastp, called clones via MiXCR and kept in-frame beta chains. Each record represents a unique CDR3 protein, reported with the most common genes and DNA among its rows. The sample table records about 1.8 million distinct CDR3 sequences; about 50% of these occur just once. Jointly, the top ten make up approximately 2% of the sample. Sequencing used blood. The source of these receptors is a woman in her forties in good health.

In its sample, this clonotype was seen a few times. The chain has TRBV20-1 and TRBJ2-3, with 9 bases that match TRBD2. V gave up 3 bases and J gave up 2 bases; unmatched junction bases: 12. Germline CDR1 and CDR2: DFQATT and SNEGSKA (reference sequence). CDR3 length equals 17 residues. The CDR3 region is CSARRLTSGPTTDTQYF. The CDR3 DNA reads as TGCAGTGCTAGGCGACTCACTAGCGGGCCCACCACAGATACGCAGTATTTT.

J is TRBJ1-2 and V is TRBV6-2 or TRBV6-3; 9 nucleotides align to TRBD1. Germline V gene data show CDR1 as MNHEY and CDR2 as SVGEGT. Trimming at V came to 10 bases and at J to 1 base, leaving 7 bases not matched to a gene. This CDR3 is 14 amino acids long. This CDR3 is CATQDRGYNYGYTF. The CDR3 nucleotides are TGTGCCACCCAGGACAGGGGATATAACTATGGCTACACCTTC.

Regarding this clonotype: At one of its ends the junction is not consistent with the germline gene, which may arise from a read error. The gene calls are TRBV10-2 and TRBJ2-1, with D perhaps matching TRBD1 (5 bases). The germline V gene encodes CDR1 WSHSY and CDR2 SAAADI. The CDR3 consists of 14 residues. In DNA form, the CDR3 reads TGCGCCAGCCGGCAGGGTCAATCCTACAATGAGCAGTTCTTT. Amino acid sequence: CASRQGQSYNEQFF.

J is TRBJ2-6 and V is TRBV28, with D unclear. Trimming left V 6 bases short and J 3 bases short, with 18 bases between. CDR1 and CDR2 (germline): MDHEN, SYDVKM. The CDR3 totals 17 residues. The CDR3 spells CASSFVRAANGANVLTF. CDR3 in DNA: TGTGCCAGCAGCTTCGTTCGGGCGGCCAATGGGGCCAACGTCCTGACTTTC.

A few counts support this clonotype. The CDR3 nucleotides are TGTGCCATCGCCTGGACTAGCGGGCACCAAGAGACCCAGTACTTC. Amino acids: CAIAWTSGHQETQYF. The chain recombines TRBV10-3 with TRBJ2-5; TRBD2 matches at 11 bases. The CDR3 is 15 residues long. V gave up 8 bases and J gave up 0 bases; unmatched junction bases: 5. Germline-derived CDR1 and CDR2 are ENHRY and SYGVKD.

V usage is TRBV29-1 and J usage is TRBJ1-5; TRBD1 matches at 7 bases. Per the germline V gene, CDR1 is SQVTM and CDR2 is ANQGSEA. V dropped 4 bases and J dropped 3; count of bases not matched to a gene: 6. The CDR3 has 14 residues. The CDR3 DNA follows: TGCAGCGTTGTAGCAGGGGGGTTCAATCAGCCCCAGCATTTT. Translated: CSVVAGGFNQPQHF.

V usage is TRBV6-6 and J usage is TRBJ2-7, with D perhaps matching TRBD2 (5 bases). The end of the DNA fits TRBJ2-5 better, so the J call may be wrong. CDR1 and CDR2 from the germline V gene are MNHNY and SVGAGI (reference sequence). This CDR3 has 13 residues. The CDR3 sequence: CASRTQVLETQYF. The CDR3 DNA reads as TGTGCCAGCCGGACTCAAGTTCTAGAGACCCAGTACTTC.

The rearrangement joins TRBV20-1 to TRBJ2-5, with 9 bases that match TRBD2. Germline assignment: CDR1 DFQATT and CDR2 SNEGSKA (reference sequence). The V gene end was trimmed by 1 base and the J gene end by 1 base; junction bases not matched to a gene: 4. The CDR3 is 15 amino acids. In nucleotides, the CDR3 is TGCAGTGCTAGAGTGCTAGCGGGGAGCCAAGAGACCCAGTACTTC. It translates to CSARVLAGSQETQYF.

The gene calls are TRBV4-1 and TRBJ1-1; possible D gene TRBD1, 6 bases. The CDR3 is made up of 16 amino acids. Germline V lookup: CDR1 MGHRA, CDR2 YSYEKL. The germline V and J ends were trimmed by 4 bases and 11 bases, with 26 bases remaining between them. The CDR3 nucleotides are TGCGCCAGCAGCCGTCGGATACCAGGGGCCCGGCTTACGGCTTTCTTT. As protein: CASSRRIPGARLTAFF.

The chain joins TRBV5-1 to TRBJ1-1; D not certain. Between the trimmed V and J ends, which lost 4 bases and 2 bases, there was a span of 12 bases. The CDR3 has 14 residues. Germline loops: CDR1 SGHRS, CDR2 YFSETQ. The CDR3 spells CASSRSVGNTEAFF. The DNA for the CDR3 is TGCGCCAGCAGCCGGAGTGTGGGAAACACTGAAGCTTTCTTT.

This chain connects TRBV20-1 to TRBJ1-1; a possible D gene is TRBD1 (6 bases). CDR1 and CDR2 from the germline V gene are DFQATT and SNEGSKA (reference sequence). The CDR3 covers 13 residues. V was clipped by 6 bases and J by 3 bases, with 14 bases between them. The CDR3 is CSAPQTGYTEAFF. The CDR3 nucleotides are TGCAGTGCCCCCCAGACAGGATACACTGAAGCTTTCTTT.

V gene TRBV29-1 combines with J gene TRBJ2-5; possible D gene TRBD1, 6 bases. Trimming shortened V by 7 bases and J by 5 bases, and 20 bases separated the two germline ends. The CDR3 is 14 residues long. Germline CDR1 is SQVTM and CDR2 is ANQGSEA. The CDR3 here is CSADLGASGETQYF. The CDR3 DNA is TGCAGCGCGGACTTGGGGGCGTCGGGGGAGACCCAGTACTTC.

This clonotype has just a few counts. This chain uses TRBV28 with TRBJ2-5, with 12 bases identical to TRBD1. Germline V gene sequence: CDR1 MDHEN, CDR2 SYDVKM. CDR3 length: 15 residues. The J segment lost 1 base and the V segment lost 6 bases, leaving 3 bases of the junction unmatched. DNA of the CDR3: TGTGCCAGCAGGGGGACAGGGGGCCTCCAAGAGACCCAGTACTTC. This gives the protein CASRGTGGLQETQYF.

This chain links TRBV29-1 with TRBJ2-7, with D perhaps matching TRBD2 (5 bases). Germline CDR1 reads SQVTM; CDR2 reads ANQGSEA. The CDR3 totals 13 residues. Trimming took off 4 bases at V and 6 bases at J, with 16 bases between the two ends. The CDR3 sequence: CSVAILASPEQYF. CDR3 DNA: TGCAGCGTTGCGATCCTAGCTTCCCCCGAGCAGTACTTC.

This clonotype was detected once. The chain employs TRBV28 and TRBJ2-5, with D perhaps TRBD1 (6 bases). V dropped 6 bases and J dropped 5 bases, with 19 bases sitting between them. Looked up from germline, CDR1 is MDHEN and CDR2 is SYDVKM. The CDR3 runs 15 residues. This CDR3 is CASRREGVDSETQYF. The CDR3 DNA follows: TGTGCCAGCAGGCGCGAGGGGGTTGATTCGGAGACCCAGTACTTC.

This clonotype turned up a few times. The J gene is TRBJ2-3, the V gene TRBV29-1; D possibly corresponds to TRBD2 (6 bases). V dropped 1 base and J dropped 1 base, with 15 bases sitting between them. This CDR3 has 16 amino acids. Germline V gene sequence: CDR1 SQVTM, CDR2 ANQGSEA. CDR3 in amino acids: CSVEGGGAEGTDTQYF. The CDR3 DNA reads as TGCAGCGTTGAAGGAGGAGGGGCTGAGGGCACAGATACGCAGTATTTT.